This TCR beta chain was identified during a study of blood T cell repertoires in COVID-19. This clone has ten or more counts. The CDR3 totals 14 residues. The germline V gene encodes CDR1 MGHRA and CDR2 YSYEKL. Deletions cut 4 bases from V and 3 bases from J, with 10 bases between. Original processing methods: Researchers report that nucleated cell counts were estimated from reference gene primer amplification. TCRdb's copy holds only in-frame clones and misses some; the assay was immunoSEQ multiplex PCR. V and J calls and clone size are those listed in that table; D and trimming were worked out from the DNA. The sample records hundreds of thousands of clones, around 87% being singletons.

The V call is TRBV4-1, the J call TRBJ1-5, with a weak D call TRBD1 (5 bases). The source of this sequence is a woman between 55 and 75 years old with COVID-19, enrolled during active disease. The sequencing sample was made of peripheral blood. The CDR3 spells CASSPPGLNQPQHF. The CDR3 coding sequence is TGCGCCAGCAGCCCCCCGGGACTCAATCAGCCCCAGCATTTT.